The rows below give T cell receptor beta chains drawn from one sample of a study of blood T cell repertoires in COVID-19. Only in-frame clones appear in the TCRdb table, and some are missing; sequencing was by immunoSEQ multiplex PCR. The sample carries some 100,000 clones, about 78% recorded once. The specimen sequenced was peripheral blood. These receptors were taken from a human donor in a cohort sampled during active or convalescent COVID-19. The CDR3 runs from the conserved cysteine through the conserved F or W.

>TRBJ1-3|TRBV2
CASSELAVSGNTIYF
>TRBJ2-1|TRBV5-1
CASSLRGYADEQFF
>TRBJ2-3|TRBV12-5
CASGRDSHTDTQYF
>TRBJ2-3|TRBV13
CASSPSGWDTQYF
>TRBJ1-5|TRBV12-5
CASGFRALGLTNSNQPQHF
>TRBJ1-6|TRBV27
CASRPDRGTSPLHF
>TRBJ1-5|TRBV7-2
CASSPVTGLNQPQHF
>TRBJ2-7|TRBV7-6
CASSFSLGAEQYF
>TRBJ1-2|TRBV6-6
CASSSGGGSLVGTF
>TRBJ1-1|TRBV11-3
CASSLSGYETEAFF
>TRBJ2-1|TRBV19
CASSISAGGGNEQFF
>TRBJ2-7|TRBV28
CASSLDTVEWSSYEQYF
>TRBJ1-5|TRBV5-8
CASSAYGQGGNQPQHF
>TRBJ2-1|TRBV19
CASSVSSRNEQFF
>TRBJ1-1|TRBV4-3
CASSPKVGVPNTEAFF
>TRBJ2-7|TRBV2
CASGRSSSYEQYF
>TRBJ1-1|TRBV6-5
CASRRGDRMNTEAFF
>TRBJ2-3|TRBV7-2
CASSSTARGASSTDTQYF
>TRBJ2-3|TRBV7-9
CASSSTGITSTDTQYF
>TRBJ2-3|TRBV7-2
CASRLTAGARTDTQYF
>TRBJ2-1|TRBV18
CASSPRPRELYNEQFF
>TRBJ2-3|TRBV24-1
CATSDPPSSGNTDTQYF
>TRBJ1-1|TRBV7-9
CASSSPPGTGWTEAFF
>TRBJ1-4|TRBV7-6
CASSLYPTGDEKLFF
>TRBJ2-1|TRBV7-6
CASSLYESSYNEQFF
>TRBJ2-5|TRBV5-6
CASSLRGGRARETQYF
>TRBJ1-4|TRBV2
CASIDRAGKLFF
>TRBJ1-1|TRBV10-2
CASSHNTEAFF
>TRBJ1-1|TRBV29-1
CSVETWGRTEAFF
>TRBJ2-1|TRBV7-9
CASSLASGRKSSYNEQFF
>TRBJ1-2|TRBV15
CATSTRAGAISGYTF
>TRBJ2-6|TRBV10-3
CATTMYGAGANVLTF
>TRBJ1-4|TRBV5-5
CASSGNPGQGSEKLFF
>TRBJ2-1|TRBV7-3
CASSSAPGLTASSYNEQFF
>TRBJ1-4|TRBV2
CASSEKGGGEKLFF
>TRBJ2-3|TRBV4-1
CASSLQIAGGLTDTQYF
>TRBJ2-3|TRBV28
CASRTSGRDTQYF
>TRBJ2-7|TRBV12-2
CASRYLLRDSYEQYF
>TRBJ1-1|TRBV18
CASSPPDRATEAFF
>TRBJ2-7|TRBV11-1
CASSLDRAGGLYEQYF
>TRBJ2-4|TRBV28
CASSLDRGTNIQYF
>TRBJ2-3|TRBV7-8
CASNVQWNQIMDTQYF
>TRBJ2-7|TRBV5-4
CASSLSVSYEQYF
>TRBJ1-2|TRBV10-3
CAISEGYRGGYGYTF
>TRBJ2-5|TRBV4-1
CASSLSGGETQYF